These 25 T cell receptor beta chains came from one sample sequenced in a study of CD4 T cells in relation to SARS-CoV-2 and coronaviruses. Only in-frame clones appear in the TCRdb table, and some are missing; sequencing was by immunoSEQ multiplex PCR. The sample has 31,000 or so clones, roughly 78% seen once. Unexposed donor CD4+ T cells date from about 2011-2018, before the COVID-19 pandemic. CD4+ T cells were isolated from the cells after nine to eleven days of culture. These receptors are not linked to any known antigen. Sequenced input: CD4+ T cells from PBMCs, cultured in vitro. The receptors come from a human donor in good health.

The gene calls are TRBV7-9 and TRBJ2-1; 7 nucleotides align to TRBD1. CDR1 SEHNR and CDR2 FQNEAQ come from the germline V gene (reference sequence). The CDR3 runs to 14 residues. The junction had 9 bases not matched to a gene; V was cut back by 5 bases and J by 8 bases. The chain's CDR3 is CASSLATGIDEQFF. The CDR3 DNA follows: TGTGCCAGCAGCCTGGCGACAGGGATCGATGAGCAGTTCTTC.

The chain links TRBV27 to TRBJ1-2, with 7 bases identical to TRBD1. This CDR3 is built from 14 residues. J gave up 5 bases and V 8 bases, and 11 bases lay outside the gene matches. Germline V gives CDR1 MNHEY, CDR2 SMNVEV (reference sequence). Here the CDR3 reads CASCRTGGGYGYTF. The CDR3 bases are TGTGCCAGCTGCCGGACAGGTGGTGGTTATGGCTACACCTTC.

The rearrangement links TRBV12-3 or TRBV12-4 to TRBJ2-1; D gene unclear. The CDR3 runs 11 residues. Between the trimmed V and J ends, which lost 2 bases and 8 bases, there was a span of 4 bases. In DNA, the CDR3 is TGTGCCAGCAGTTTATCTTATGAGCAGTTCTTC. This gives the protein CASSLSYEQFF.

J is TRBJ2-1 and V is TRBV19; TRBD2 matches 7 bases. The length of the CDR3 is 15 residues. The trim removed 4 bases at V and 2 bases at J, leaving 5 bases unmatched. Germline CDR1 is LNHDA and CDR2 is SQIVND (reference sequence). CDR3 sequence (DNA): TGTGCCAGTAGTAACCTGGGGGGGGCCTACAATGAGCAGTTCTTC. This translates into CASSNLGGAYNEQFF. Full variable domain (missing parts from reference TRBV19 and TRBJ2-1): DGGITQSPKYLFRKEGQNVTLSCEQNLNHDAMYWYRQDPGQGLRLIYYSQIVNDFQKGDIAEGYSVSREKKESFPLTVTSAQKNPTAFYLCASSNLGGAYNEQFFGPGTRLTVL.

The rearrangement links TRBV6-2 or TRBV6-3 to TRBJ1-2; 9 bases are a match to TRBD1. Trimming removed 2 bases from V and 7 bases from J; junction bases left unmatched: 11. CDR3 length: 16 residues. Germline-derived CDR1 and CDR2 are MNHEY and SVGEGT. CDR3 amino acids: CASSYAYGQGIAGYTF. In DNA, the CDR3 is TGTGCCAGCAGTTACGCCTACGGACAGGGGATTGCTGGCTACACCTTC.

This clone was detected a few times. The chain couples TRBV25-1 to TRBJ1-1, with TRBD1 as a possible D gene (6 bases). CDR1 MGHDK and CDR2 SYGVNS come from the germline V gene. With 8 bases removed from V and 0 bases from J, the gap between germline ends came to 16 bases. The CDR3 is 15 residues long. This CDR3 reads CASRRTDKMNTEAFF. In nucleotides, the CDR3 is TGTGCCAGCCGCCGGACAGATAAAATGAACACTGAAGCTTTCTTT.

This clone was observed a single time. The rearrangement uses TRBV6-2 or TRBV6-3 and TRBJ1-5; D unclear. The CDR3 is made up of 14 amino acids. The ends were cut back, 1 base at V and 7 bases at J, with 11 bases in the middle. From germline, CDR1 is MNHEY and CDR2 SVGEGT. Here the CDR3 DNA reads TGTGCCAGCAGTTACTTCTCTGCGAGACAGCCCCAGCATTTT. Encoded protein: CASSYFSARQPQHF.

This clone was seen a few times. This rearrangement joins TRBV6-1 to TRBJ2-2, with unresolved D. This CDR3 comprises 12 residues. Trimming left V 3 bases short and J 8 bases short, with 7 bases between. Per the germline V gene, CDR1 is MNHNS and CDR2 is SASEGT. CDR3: CASSEGRGELFF. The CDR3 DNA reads TGTGCCAGCAGTGAGGGTCGGGGGGAGCTGTTTTTT.

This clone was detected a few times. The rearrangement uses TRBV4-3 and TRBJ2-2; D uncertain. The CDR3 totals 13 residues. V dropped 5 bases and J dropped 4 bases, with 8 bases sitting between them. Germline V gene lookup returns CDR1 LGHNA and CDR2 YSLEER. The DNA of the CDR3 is TGCGCCAGCAGCGTGGTACTCACCGGGGAGCTGTTTTTT. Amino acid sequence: CASSVVLTGELFF.

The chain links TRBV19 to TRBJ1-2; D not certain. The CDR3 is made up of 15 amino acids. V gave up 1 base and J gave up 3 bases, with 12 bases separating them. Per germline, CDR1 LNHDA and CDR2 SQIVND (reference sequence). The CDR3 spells CASSIASGRHYGYTF. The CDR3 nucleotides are TGTGCCAGTAGTATAGCCTCTGGACGGCACTATGGCTACACCTTC.

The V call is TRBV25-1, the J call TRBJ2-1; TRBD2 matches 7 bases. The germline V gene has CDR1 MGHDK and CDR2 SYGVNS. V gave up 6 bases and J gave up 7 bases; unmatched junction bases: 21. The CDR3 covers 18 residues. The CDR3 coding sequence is TGTGCCAGCAGCGGCCGTCTAGCGGAAATGGGGGTTGTAAATGAGCAGTTCTTC. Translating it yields CASSGRLAEMGVVNEQFF. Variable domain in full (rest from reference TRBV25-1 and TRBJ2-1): EADIYQTPRYLVIGTGKKITLECSQTMGHDKMYWYQQDPGMELHLIHYSYGVNSTEKGDLSSESTVSRIRTEHFPLTLESARPSHTSQYLCASSGRLAEMGVVNEQFFGPGTRLTVL.

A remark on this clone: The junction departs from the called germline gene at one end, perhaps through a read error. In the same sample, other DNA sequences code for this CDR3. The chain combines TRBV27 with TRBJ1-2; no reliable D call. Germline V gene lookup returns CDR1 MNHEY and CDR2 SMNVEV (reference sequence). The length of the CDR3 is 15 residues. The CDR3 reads CASSPFEGQSYGYTF. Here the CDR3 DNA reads TGTGCTAGCAGTCCCTTCGAAGGGCAAAGCTATGGCTACACCTTC.

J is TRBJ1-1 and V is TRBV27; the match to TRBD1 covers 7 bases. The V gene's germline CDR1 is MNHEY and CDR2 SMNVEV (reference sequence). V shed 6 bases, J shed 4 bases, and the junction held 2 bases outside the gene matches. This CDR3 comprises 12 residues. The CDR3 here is CASRTGTTEAFF. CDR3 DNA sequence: TGTGCCAGCAGGACAGGGACCACTGAAGCTTTCTTT.

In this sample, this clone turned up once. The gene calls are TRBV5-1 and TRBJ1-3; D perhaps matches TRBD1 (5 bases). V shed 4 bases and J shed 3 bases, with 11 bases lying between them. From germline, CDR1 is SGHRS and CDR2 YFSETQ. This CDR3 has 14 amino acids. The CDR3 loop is CASSAGTDGNTIYF. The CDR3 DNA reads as TGCGCCAGCAGCGCCGGGACGGATGGAAACACCATATATTTT.

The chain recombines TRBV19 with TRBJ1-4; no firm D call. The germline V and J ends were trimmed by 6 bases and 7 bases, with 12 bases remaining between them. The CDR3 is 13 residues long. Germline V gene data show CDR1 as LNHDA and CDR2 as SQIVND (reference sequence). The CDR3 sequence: CASRTGLSEKLFF. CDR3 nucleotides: TGTGCCAGTAGGACCGGGCTCTCTGAAAAACTGTTTTTT.

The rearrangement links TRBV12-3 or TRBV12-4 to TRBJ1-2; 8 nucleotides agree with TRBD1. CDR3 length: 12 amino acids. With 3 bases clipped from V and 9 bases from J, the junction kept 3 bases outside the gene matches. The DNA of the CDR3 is TGTGCCAGCAGTTTCCGACAGGGGAGCTACACCTTC. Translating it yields CASSFRQGSYTF.

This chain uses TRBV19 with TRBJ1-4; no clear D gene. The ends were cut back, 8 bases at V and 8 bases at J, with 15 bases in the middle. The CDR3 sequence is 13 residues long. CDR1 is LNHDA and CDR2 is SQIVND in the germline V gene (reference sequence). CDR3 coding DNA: TGTGCCAGTTCGGACCAAATAGGGGAAAAACTGTTTTTT. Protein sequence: CASSDQIGEKLFF.

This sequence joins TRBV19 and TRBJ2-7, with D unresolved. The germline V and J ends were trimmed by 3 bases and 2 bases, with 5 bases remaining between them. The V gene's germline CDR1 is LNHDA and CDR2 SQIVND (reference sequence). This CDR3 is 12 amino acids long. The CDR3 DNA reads TGTGCCAGTAGTATGGGGACCTACGAGCAGTACTTC. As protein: CASSMGTYEQYF. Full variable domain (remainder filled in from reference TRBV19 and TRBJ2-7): DGGITQSPKYLFRKEGQNVTLSCEQNLNHDAMYWYRQDPGQGLRLIYYSQIVNDFQKGDIAEGYSVSREKKESFPLTVTSAQKNPTAFYLCASSMGTYEQYFGPGTRLTVT.

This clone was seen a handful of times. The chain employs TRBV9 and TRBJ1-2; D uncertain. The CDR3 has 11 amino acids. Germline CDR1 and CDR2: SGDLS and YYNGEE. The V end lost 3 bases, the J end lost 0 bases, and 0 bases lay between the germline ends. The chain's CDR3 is CASSANYGYTF. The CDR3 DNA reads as TGTGCCAGCAGCGCTAACTATGGCTACACCTTC. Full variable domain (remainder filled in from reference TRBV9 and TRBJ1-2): DSGVTQTPKHLITATGQRVTLRCSPRSGDLSVYWYQQSLDQGLQFLIQYYNGEERAKGNILERFSAQQFPDLHSELNLSSLELGDSALYFCASSANYGYTFGSGTRLTVV.

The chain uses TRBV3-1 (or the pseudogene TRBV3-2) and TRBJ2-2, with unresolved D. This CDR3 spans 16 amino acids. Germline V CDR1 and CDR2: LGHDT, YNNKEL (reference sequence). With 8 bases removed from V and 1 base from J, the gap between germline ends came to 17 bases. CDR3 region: CASSWWARRNTGELFF. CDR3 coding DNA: TGTGCCAGCTCCTGGTGGGCTAGGCGGAACACCGGGGAGCTGTTTTTT.

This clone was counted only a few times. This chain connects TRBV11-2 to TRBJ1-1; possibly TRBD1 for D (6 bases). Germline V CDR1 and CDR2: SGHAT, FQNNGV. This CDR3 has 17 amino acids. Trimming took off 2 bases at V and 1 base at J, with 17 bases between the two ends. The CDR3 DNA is TGTGCCAGCAGCTTATGGTCGACGCAGGGGACGAACACTGAAGCTTTCTTT. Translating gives CASSLWSTQGTNTEAFF.

As DNA, the CDR3 is TGTGCCAGTAGTACCCCGACAGGGGGCTACTCACCCCTCCACTTT. It encodes CASSTPTGGYSPLHF. The chain couples TRBV19 to TRBJ1-6, with TRBD1 identical over 10 bases. This CDR3 is 15 amino acids long. The J segment lost 10 bases and the V segment lost 4 bases, leaving 7 bases of the junction unmatched. CDR1 is LNHDA and CDR2 is SQIVND in the germline V gene (reference sequence).

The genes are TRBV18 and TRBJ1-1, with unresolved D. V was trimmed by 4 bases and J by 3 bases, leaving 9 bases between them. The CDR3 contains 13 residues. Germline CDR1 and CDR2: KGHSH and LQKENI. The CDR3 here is CASSRQVDTEAFF. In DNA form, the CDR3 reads TGTGCCAGCTCACGGCAGGTGGACACTGAAGCTTTCTTT.

This CDR3 reads CASSPMGDRRDEQFF. CDR3 nucleotide sequence: TGTGCCAGCAGCCCGATGGGGGACCGGAGGGATGAGCAGTTCTTC. The chain is built from TRBV7-2 and TRBJ2-1; perhaps TRBD2 as D (6 bases). The germline V gene encodes CDR1 SGHTA and CDR2 FQGNSA. The CDR3 extends over 15 amino acids. Between the trimmed V and J ends, which lost 5 bases and 8 bases, there was a span of 19 bases.

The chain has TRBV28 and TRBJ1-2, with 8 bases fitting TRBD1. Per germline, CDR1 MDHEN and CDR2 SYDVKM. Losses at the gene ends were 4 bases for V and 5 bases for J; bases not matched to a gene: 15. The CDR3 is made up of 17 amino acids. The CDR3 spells CASSSIRIRGRSYGYTF. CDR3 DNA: TGTGCCAGCAGTTCCATAAGAATCAGGGGGCGAAGTTATGGCTACACCTTC.